This entry concerns a single T cell receptor (beta chain). Its cognate antigen is unknown. The identical CDR3 is also encoded by other nucleotide sequences in the sample. The CDR3 consists of 13 residues. Per the germline V gene, CDR1 is SQVTM and CDR2 is ANQGSEA. J gave up 2 bases and V 4 bases, and 5 bases lay outside the gene matches. Each sample's TCRbeta library yielded on average approximately 41,000 productive templates. The table came from immunoSEQ multiplex PCR; TCRdb's copy has only in-frame clones and leaves some out. The sample lists around 7,000 clones; about 69% were seen once. This entry comes from a study of STAT3 mutations in large granular lymphocyte leukemia. General study results and limits: Treatment regimens differed across patients between samplings. Clonal expansion was inferred from other time points because no sample existed at each clone's first appearance. In T-cell large granular lymphocyte leukemia, about half of patients showed multiple immunodominant subclonotypes.

The V gene is TRBV29-1, the J gene TRBJ2-7, with 7 positions matching TRBD1. The origin of this receptor is a woman in her forties with T-cell large granular lymphocyte leukemia. Some clones in this sample may be carry-over from other donors' samples. Input material: peripheral blood mononuclear cells. CDR3 loop: CSVVRDSTYEQYF. CDR3 nucleotides: TGCAGCGTTGTACGGGACAGTACCTACGAGCAGTACTTC.